These 8 T cell receptor beta chains were all obtained from the same sample, sequenced in a study of identical twins. TCRdb re-analysed the 5' RACE reads in MiXCR, keeping a single row per CDR3 protein. The table records nearly 900,000 distinct CDR3 sequences, around an eighth of them present only once. These records were also assigned to another study, of yellow fever vaccine responses in identical twins.

The sequenced sample consisted of PBMCs. The receptors originated from a woman between 18 and 29 years old in good health.

The genes are TRBV6-4 and TRBJ2-1, with TRBD2 identical over 7 bases. This CDR3 region has 14 residues. CDR1 and CDR2 from the germline V gene are MRHNA and SNTAGT. Trimming removed 3 bases from V and 7 bases from J; junction bases left unmatched: 6. CDR3 residues: CASSEGGGANEQFF. CDR3 sequence (DNA): TGTGCCAGCAGTGAAGGCGGGGGTGCAAATGAGCAGTTCTTC.

The chain links TRBV5-1 to TRBJ2-7; 7 bases agree with TRBD2. CDR1 and CDR2 (germline): SGHRS, YFSETQ. This CDR3 is built from 15 residues. Trimming at V came to 1 base and at J to 2 bases, leaving 6 bases not matched to a gene. DNA for the CDR3: TGCGCCAGCAGCTTGACGCCTAGCGGTCCCTACGAGCAGTACTTC. Translated, it gives CASSLTPSGPYEQYF.

This clonotype was recorded once. In nucleotides, the CDR3 is TGTGCCAGCAGTGACGGGAGTACTAGCACAGATACGCAGTATTTT. Its protein product is CASSDGSTSTDTQYF. This chain joins TRBV6-4 and TRBJ2-3, with a weak D call TRBD2 (5 bases). Germline assignment: CDR1 MRHNA and CDR2 SNTAGT. The CDR3 totals 15 residues. Trimming cost V 2 bases and J 0 bases, with 9 bases left between them.

The V call is TRBV12-3 or TRBV12-4, the J call TRBJ2-1; D remains unclear. The CDR3 has 12 residues. V was clipped by 6 bases and J by 12 bases, with 15 bases between them. The CDR3 DNA is TGTGCCAGCAGCCCTTCTAGGGCCCGGCAGTTCTTC. It codes for CASSPSRARQFF.

This clonotype appeared a few times. The V call is TRBV24-1, the J call TRBJ1-5, with D perhaps TRBD1 (5 bases). Trimming removed 2 bases from V and 0 bases from J, with 13 bases in between. Germline-derived CDR1 and CDR2 are KGHDR and SFDVKD. The CDR3 is made up of 17 amino acids. CDR3 loop: CATSDSGHRYSNQPQHF. The CDR3 nucleotides read TGTGCCACCAGTGATTCCGGACACCGATATAGCAATCAGCCCCAGCATTTT.

This clonotype was observed at least ten times. V gene TRBV12-3 or TRBV12-4 combines with J gene TRBJ2-1; D gene ambiguous. V lost 2 bases, J lost 6 bases, and 8 bases lay in between. This CDR3 has 13 amino acids. This CDR3 is CASSLIAANEQFF. The CDR3 DNA follows: TGTGCCAGCAGTTTAATAGCTGCCAATGAGCAGTTCTTC.

This chain joins TRBV7-9 and TRBJ2-1; no clear D gene. V gave up 1 base and J gave up 2 bases, with 12 bases separating them. Germline values: CDR1 SEHNR, CDR2 FQNEAQ (reference sequence). The CDR3 length is 16 residues. The CDR3 loop is CASSLGPAETYNEQFF. Written as DNA, the CDR3 is TGTGCCAGCAGCTTAGGTCCCGCAGAAACCTACAATGAGCAGTTCTTC.

The chain combines TRBV20-1 with TRBJ2-1, with D tentatively TRBD2 (6 bases). Trimming removed 5 bases at V and 4 bases at J, with 12 bases between. The CDR3 has 13 residues. The germline gives CDR1 DFQATT, CDR2 SNEGSKA (reference sequence). CDR3 residues: CSAFRAGYNEQFF. In DNA, the CDR3 is TGCAGTGCTTTCAGGGCGGGATACAATGAGCAGTTCTTC.